A selection of T cell receptor beta chains follows, all from one sample in a study of CD8 T cells in Susac syndrome. Using its own MiXCR run on the immunoSEQ multiplex PCR reads, TCRdb lists one record per CDR3 protein. The sample consists of around 140,000 distinct CDR3 sequences, around 80% of them appearing once. Sequencing was done on a sample of CD8+ T cells from PBMCs. Receptor source: a human donor with multiple sclerosis. CDR3s include the opening cysteine and the closing phenylalanine or tryptophan. Some rows mark clone size as missing; the rest say once, few, many or name a class of expanded clone.

clone size	V gene	J gene	CDR3 protein
.	TRBV11-2	TRBJ2-1	CASSSLAEPVF
medium-sized	TRBV11-2	TRBJ2-3	CASSRQGAEDTQYF
once	TRBV27	TRBJ1-1	CASSNRQGGNTEAFF
few	TRBV7-9	TRBJ2-1	CASSLAFHEQFF
.	TRBV5-4	TRBJ2-7	CASSPVSAGGINEQYF
.	TRBV19	TRBJ1-1	CASSIESTEAFF
.	TRBV19	TRBJ2-7	CASSPSSTYEQYF
.	TRBV15	TRBJ2-6	CATSNGGNVLTF
.	TRBV4-1	TRBJ1-1	CASSQGQGVTEAFF
.	TRBV28	TRBJ2-2	CASSFGHTGELFF
.	TRBV2	TRBJ1-1	CASNSGGGIPEAFF
.	TRBV7-9	TRBJ2-1	CASSFPNPDRLAYNEQFF
.	TRBV4-1	TRBJ2-3	CASSLSSGTDTQYF
.	TRBV29-1	TRBJ2-7	CSAEGGLGYEQYF
.	TRBV7-2	TRBJ1-5	CASSPGHVQNLDQPQHF
.	TRBV11-3	TRBJ2-5	CASRNEPPEGTQYF
.	TRBV4-3	TRBJ2-1	CASSQRGLGYNEQFF
.	TRBV5-6	TRBJ1-5	CASSEFGQPQHF
.	TRBV19	TRBJ1-5	CASSILTVNQPQHF
.	TRBV7-2	TRBJ1-2	CASSLSRAVGVGYGYTF
.	TRBV13	TRBJ1-4	CASSSAGQGYEKLFF
.	TRBV29-1	TRBJ2-5	CSGSGETQYF
.	TRBV19	TRBJ1-1	CASSLPGQRNTEAFF
.	TRBV14	TRBJ2-5	CASSQVLAGETQYF
.	TRBV10-3	TRBJ1-4	CAISEAALENEKLFF
.	TRBV7-9	TRBJ1-1	CAGSFSSGSEAFF
.	TRBV29-1	TRBJ2-7	CSARTTKGNEQYF
.	TRBV20-1	TRBJ2-1	CSIDQGGVGQFF
.	TRBV4-1	TRBJ2-2	CASSPRLAGEGGELFF
.	TRBV20-1	TRBJ2-1	CSANLAGRNNEQFF
.	TRBV27	TRBJ1-5	CASSPRRVSQPQHF
.	TRBV28	TRBJ2-2	CASSTPGGPGELFF
once	TRBV7-2	TRBJ1-1	CASSAWDGYTEAFF
.	TRBV23-1	TRBJ1-1	CASKSRGGKNTEAFF
.	TRBV6-1	TRBJ1-2	CASSEEEGPGAGYTF
.	TRBV25-1	TRBJ1-2	CASSEYVQGTVEDYGYTF
.	TRBV28	TRBJ2-3	CASSFAAGNTDTQYF
.	TRBV4-1	TRBJ1-1	CASSYRQGMNTEAFF
once	TRBV12-3/TRBV12-4	TRBJ2-6	CASSPGTGPSSGANVLTF
.	TRBV4-3	TRBJ2-1	CASSQDVRRRSSYNEQFF
once	TRBV5-6	TRBJ1-4	CASSLGLGQLNEKLFF
.	TRBV4-2	TRBJ1-1	CASAFGLNTEAFF
.	TRBV19	TRBJ2-3	CASSIGATSTDTQYF
.	TRBV27	TRBJ2-1	CASSLSFYNEQFF
.	TRBV28	TRBJ1-3	CASSIVPDNSGNTIYF
.	TRBV4-2	TRBJ1-5	CASSLDTRQPQHF
.	TRBV19	TRBJ1-1	CASSSANTEAFF
.	TRBV11-3	TRBJ1-1	CASSLAGDRNTEAFF
.	TRBV30	TRBJ1-6	CAWSMGGYSPLHF